Below, one T cell receptor (beta chain) is given with its context. The specificity of this receptor is unknown. Per-base qualities were not stored, and no clone one base away is much larger. Rearranged TRB sequences spanning V, D and J segments were amplified in a multiplex touch-down PCR with a mixed TRB-A/B primer pool. Illumina adapters and sample indices were added to the amplicons in two consecutive PCR reactions performed with Phusion HS II polymerase. The amplicons were purified from gel with the NucleoSpin Gel and PCR Clean-up kit and then assessed with Qubit and an Agilent 2100 Bioanalyzer. The libraries were sequenced on an Illumina MiSeq with 600-cycle, single-indexed, paired-end runs. From the authors' description of their analysis: Processing of the TRB sequences was carried out with MiXCR versions 2.12 and 3.0.5. Each unique CDR3 nucleotide sequence counted as one clone, and only productive sequences with at least two reads were retained. Shannon diversity, evenness, clonality (one minus evenness), and alpha-parameterized diversity profiles from alpha 0 to 5 were included as repertoire metrics. The IGoR algorithm was used to compute generation probabilities of clones in paired pre- and post-chemotherapy samples. TCRdb reworked the public reads: Q25 trimming with fastp, MiXCR clone assembly, productive beta chains retained. Each entry is one CDR3 protein sequence, shown with its most common DNA and genes. V and J calls and clone size were set by TCRdb, not the authors. This sample lists 10,000 to 11,000 distinct CDR3 sequences; under 45% were detected once. The ten largest clones represent roughly 1.8% of the sample.

TCR beta rearrangements were amplified from genomic DNA extracted from peripheral blood rather than from sorted cells or RNA. CDR1 and CDR2 are drawn from the germline V gene (reference sequence): PRHDT, FYEKMQ. The V end loses 5 bases and the J end loses 15 bases, and a stretch of 14 bases separates them. Reading from cysteine to phenylalanine, the CDR3 counts 11 amino acids. Just CDR3 DNA is preserved here, 33 bases in frame from base 1. This sample stems from a study of T cell repertoires in aging, cancer and after chemotherapy (dated 2019 in TCRdb). With respect to the entire study: Donors were distributed across six age groups ranging from 30 or younger to 70 or older, with at least three individuals included per group. Control TCR repertoires from healthy donors were recorded across several months to years, and re-sampling revealed clear clonal overlap. The complete dataset included 8 million to 9.5 million TCR reads. The study profiled peripheral blood TCR beta repertoires from healthy donors and cancer patients to examine immunoaging and T cell reconstitution after chemotherapy. The cohort comprised 218 cancer patients, some 90 with hematological and around 130 with solid cancers, plus 95 healthy donors as a reference group. Paper-wide results and their limitations: Median generation probability increased over the chemotherapy interval in both cancer cohorts, suggesting repertoire reconstitution through rebound thymic output. In healthy donors, the drop in TCR diversity with age came mainly from a loss of richness, whereas in cancer patients a loss of evenness also played a part. Compared with age-matched healthy donors, untreated patients with either hematological or solid cancers had significantly lower TCR diversity in the blood along with higher clonality. According to the authors, the repertoire data do not allow conclusions to be drawn about immunological memory after chemotherapy.

The chain couples TRBV13 to TRBJ2-1; no D gene is confidently identified. The receptor was derived from a human donor in good health. Material for sequencing was blood. The CDR3 region: CASSAGTMRFF. The sequenced DNA: TGTGCCAGCAGCGCTGGTACTATGCGGTTCTTC.